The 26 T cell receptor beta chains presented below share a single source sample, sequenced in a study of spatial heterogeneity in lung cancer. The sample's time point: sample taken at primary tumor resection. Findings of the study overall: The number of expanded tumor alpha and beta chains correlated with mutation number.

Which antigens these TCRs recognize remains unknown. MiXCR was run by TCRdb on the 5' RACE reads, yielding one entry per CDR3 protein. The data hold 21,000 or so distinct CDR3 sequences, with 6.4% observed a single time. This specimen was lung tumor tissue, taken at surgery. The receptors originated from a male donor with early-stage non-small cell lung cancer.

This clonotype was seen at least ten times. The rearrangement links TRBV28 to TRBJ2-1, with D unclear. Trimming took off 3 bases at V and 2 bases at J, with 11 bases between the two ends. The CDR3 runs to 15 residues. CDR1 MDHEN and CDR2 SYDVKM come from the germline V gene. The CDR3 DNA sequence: TGTGCCAGCAGTTTTGGGCAGGATACCTACAATGAGCAGTTCTTC. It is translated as CASSFGQDTYNEQFF.

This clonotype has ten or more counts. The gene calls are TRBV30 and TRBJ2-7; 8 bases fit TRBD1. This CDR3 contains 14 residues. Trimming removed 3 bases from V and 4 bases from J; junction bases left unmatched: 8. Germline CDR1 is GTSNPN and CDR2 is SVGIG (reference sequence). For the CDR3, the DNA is TGTGCCTGGAGCTCTGGACAGGGTTGGTACGAGCAGTACTTC. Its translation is CAWSSGQGWYEQYF.

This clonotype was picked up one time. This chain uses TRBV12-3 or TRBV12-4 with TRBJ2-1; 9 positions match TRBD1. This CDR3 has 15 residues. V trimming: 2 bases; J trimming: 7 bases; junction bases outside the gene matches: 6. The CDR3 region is CASSLLGTGRNEQFF. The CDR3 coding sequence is TGTGCCAGCAGTTTATTGGGGACAGGGCGGAATGAGCAGTTCTTC.

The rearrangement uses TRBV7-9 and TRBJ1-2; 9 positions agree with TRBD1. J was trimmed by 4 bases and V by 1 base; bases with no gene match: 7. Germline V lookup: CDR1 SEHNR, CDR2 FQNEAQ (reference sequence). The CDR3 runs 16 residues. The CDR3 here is CASSLGRGQGGYGYTF. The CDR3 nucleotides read TGTGCCAGCAGCTTAGGTCGGGGACAGGGAGGCTATGGCTACACCTTC.

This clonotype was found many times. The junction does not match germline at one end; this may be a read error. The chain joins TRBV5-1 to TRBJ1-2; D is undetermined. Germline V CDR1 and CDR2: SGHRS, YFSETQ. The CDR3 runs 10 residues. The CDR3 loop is CAPPNYGYTF. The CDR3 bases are TGCGCCCCCCCTAATTATGGCTACACCTTC. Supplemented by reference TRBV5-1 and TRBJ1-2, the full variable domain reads KAGVTQTPRYLIKTRGQQVTLSCSPISGHRSVSWYQQTPGQGLQFLFEYFSETQRNKGNFPGRFSGRQFSNSRSEMNVSTLELGDSALYLCAPPNYGYTFGSGTRLTVV.

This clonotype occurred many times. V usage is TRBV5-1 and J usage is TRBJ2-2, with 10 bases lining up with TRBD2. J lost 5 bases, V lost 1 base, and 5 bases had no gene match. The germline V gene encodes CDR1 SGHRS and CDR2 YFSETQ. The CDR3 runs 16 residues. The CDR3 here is CASSLLAGVGTGELFF. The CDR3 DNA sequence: TGCGCCAGCAGCTTGCTAGCGGGAGTGGGGACCGGGGAGCTGTTTTTT.

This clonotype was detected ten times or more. CDR3 DNA: TGTGCCAGCAGCTTAGCGTCATCTTGGGGAGAAGAGACCCAGTACTTC. It is translated as CASSLASSWGEETQYF. The rearrangement joins TRBV7-6 to TRBJ2-5; the D gene is possibly TRBD2 (5 bases). The germline CDR1 and CDR2 sequences are SGHVS and FNYEAQ. The CDR3 runs to 16 residues. Deletions cut 0 bases from V and 3 bases from J, with 14 bases between.

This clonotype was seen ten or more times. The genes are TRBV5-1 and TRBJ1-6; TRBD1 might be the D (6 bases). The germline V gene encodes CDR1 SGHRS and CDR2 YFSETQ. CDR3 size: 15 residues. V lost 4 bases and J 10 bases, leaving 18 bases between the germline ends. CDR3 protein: CASSALVRGGSPLHF. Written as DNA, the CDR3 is TGCGCCAGCAGCGCTCTTGTCAGGGGAGGGTCACCCCTCCACTTT.

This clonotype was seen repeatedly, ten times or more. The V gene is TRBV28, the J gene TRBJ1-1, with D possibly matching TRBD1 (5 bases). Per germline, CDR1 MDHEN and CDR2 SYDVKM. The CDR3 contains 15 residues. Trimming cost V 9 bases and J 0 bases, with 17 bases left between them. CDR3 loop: CASKFAGWMNTEAFF. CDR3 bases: TGTGCCAGTAAATTCGCAGGGTGGATGAACACTGAAGCTTTCTTT.

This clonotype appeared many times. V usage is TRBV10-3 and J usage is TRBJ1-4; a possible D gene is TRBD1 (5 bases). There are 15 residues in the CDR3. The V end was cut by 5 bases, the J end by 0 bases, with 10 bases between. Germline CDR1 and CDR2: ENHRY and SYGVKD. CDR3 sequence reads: CAISPGPATNEKLFF. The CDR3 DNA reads TGTGCCATCAGTCCGGGACCGGCAACTAATGAAAAACTGTTTTTT.

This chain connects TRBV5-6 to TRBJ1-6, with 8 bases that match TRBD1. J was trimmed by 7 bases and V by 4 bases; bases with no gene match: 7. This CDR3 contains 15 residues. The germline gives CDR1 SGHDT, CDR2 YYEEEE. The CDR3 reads CASSVRGLRNSPLHF. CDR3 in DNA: TGTGCCAGCAGCGTCAGGGGGCTAAGGAATTCACCCCTCCACTTT.

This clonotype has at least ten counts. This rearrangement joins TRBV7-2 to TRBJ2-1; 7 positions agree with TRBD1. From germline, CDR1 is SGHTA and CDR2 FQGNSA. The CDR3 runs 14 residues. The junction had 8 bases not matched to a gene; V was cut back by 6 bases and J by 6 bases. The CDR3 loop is CASRRQGIVNEQFF. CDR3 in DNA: TGTGCCAGCAGGCGACAGGGTATAGTCAATGAGCAGTTCTTC.

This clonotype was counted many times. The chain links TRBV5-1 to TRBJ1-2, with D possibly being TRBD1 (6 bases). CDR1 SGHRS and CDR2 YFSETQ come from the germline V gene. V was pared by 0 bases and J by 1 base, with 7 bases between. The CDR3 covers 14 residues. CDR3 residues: CASSLGQVNYGYTF. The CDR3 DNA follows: TGCGCCAGCAGCTTGGGACAGGTTAACTATGGCTACACCTTC. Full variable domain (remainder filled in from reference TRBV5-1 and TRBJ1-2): KAGVTQTPRYLIKTRGQQVTLSCSPISGHRSVSWYQQTPGQGLQFLFEYFSETQRNKGNFPGRFSGRQFSNSRSEMNVSTLELGDSALYLCASSLGQVNYGYTFGSGTRLTVV.

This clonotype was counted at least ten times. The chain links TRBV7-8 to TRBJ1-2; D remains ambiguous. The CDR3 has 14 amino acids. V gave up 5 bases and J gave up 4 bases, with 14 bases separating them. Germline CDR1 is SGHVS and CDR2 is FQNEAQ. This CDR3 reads CASSPRAEGYGYTF. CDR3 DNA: TGTGCCAGCAGCCCGAGGGCGGAGGGCTATGGCTACACCTTC.

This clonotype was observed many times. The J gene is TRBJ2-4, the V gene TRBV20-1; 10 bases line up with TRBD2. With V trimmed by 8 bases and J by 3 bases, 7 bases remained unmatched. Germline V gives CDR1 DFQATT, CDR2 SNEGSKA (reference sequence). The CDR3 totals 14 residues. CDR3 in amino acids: CSHLRTSGKNIQYF. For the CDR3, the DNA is TGCAGTCATCTTAGGACTAGCGGCAAAAACATTCAGTACTTC.

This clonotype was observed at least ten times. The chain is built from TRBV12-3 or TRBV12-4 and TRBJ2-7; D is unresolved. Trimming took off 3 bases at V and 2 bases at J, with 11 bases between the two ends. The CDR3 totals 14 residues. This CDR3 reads CASSLIPDTYEQYF. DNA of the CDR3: TGTGCCAGCAGTTTGATCCCAGACACCTACGAGCAGTACTTC.

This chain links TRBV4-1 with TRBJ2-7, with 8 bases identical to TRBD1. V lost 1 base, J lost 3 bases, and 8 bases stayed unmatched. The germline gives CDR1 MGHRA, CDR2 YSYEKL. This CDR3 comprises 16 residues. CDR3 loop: CASSQAGGGVLYEQYF. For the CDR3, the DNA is TGCGCCAGCAGCCAAGCAGGGGGCGGTGTCCTCTACGAGCAGTACTTC.

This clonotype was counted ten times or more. This chain's CDR3 is CASSLVLQRNSPLHF. Written as DNA, the CDR3 is TGTGCCAGCAGCTTAGTACTACAGCGTAATTCACCCCTCCACTTT. The chain carries TRBV7-9 and TRBJ1-6; D uncertain. Germline V gives CDR1 SEHNR, CDR2 FQNEAQ (reference sequence). The V and J ends lost 1 base and 6 bases respectively, with 10 bases between them. CDR3 length: 15 residues.

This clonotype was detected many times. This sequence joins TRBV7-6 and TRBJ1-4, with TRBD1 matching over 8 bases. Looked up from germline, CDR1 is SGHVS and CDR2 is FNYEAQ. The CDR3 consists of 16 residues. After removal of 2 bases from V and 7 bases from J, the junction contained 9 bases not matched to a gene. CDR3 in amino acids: CASSLLPGQGIEKLFF. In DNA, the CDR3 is TGTGCCAGCAGCTTACTACCCGGACAGGGAATTGAAAAACTGTTTTTT.

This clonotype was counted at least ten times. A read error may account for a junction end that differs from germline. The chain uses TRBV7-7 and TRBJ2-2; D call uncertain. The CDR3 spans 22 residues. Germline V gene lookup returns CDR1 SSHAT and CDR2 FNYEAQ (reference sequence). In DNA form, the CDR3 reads TGTGCTAGCAGCCAAGGACCCCAACACCAGCAAGGTCCCTCTTACTACACCGGGGAGCTGTTTTTT. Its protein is CASSQGPQHQQGPSYYTGELFF. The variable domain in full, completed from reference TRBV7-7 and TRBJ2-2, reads GAGVSQSPRYKVTKRGQDVTLRCDPISSHATLYWYQQALGQGPEFLTYFNYEAQPDKSGLPSDRFSAERPEGSISTLTIQRTEQRDSAMYRCASSQGPQHQQGPSYYTGELFFGEGSRLTVL.

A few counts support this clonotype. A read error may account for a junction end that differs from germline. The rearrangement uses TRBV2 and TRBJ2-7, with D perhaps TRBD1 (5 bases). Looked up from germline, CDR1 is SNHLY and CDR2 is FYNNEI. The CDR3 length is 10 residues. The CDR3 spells CASSEGGGHF. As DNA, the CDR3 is TGTGCCAGCAGTGAAGGGGGCGGCCACTTC.

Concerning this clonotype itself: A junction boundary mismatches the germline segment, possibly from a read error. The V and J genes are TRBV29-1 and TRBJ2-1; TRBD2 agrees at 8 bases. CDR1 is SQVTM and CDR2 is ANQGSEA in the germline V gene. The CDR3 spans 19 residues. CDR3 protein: CSVEDPGGGKTSSFNEQFF. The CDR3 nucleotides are TGCAGCGTTGAAGATCCGGGCGGGGGGAAGACGTCCTCCTTCAATGAGCAGTTCTTC.

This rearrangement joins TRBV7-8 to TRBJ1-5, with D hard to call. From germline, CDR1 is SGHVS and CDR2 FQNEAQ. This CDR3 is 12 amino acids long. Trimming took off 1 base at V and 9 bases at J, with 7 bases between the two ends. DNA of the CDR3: TGTGCCAGCAGCTTAGGGTATCCGCCCCAGCATTTT. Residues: CASSLGYPPQHF.

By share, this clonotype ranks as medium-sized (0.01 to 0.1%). For the CDR3, the DNA is TGTGCCAGTAGTGACCCCCCCCGGGACATTCAGTACTTC. Protein product: CASSDPPRDIQYF. The chain carries TRBV19 and TRBJ2-4; D is undetermined. V gave up 5 bases and J gave up 8 bases, with 13 bases separating them. The CDR3 consists of 13 residues. Per germline, CDR1 LNHDA and CDR2 SQIVND (reference sequence).

CDR3 sequence: CASSLETEINEQFF. Here the CDR3 DNA reads TGTGCCAGCAGCTTGGAGACAGAGATCAATGAGCAGTTCTTC. This chain uses TRBV7-9 with TRBJ2-1, with TRBD1 as a possible D gene (5 bases). Germline CDR1 is SEHNR and CDR2 is FQNEAQ (reference sequence). The CDR3 loop spans 14 amino acids. Trimming shortened V by 3 bases and J by 6 bases, and 12 bases separated the two germline ends.

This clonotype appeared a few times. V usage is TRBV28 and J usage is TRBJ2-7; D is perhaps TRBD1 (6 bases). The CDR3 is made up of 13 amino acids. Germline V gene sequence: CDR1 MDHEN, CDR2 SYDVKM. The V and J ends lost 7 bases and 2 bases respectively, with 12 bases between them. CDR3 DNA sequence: TGTGCCAGCAAGCGCGGACAGCCCTACGAGCAGTACTTC. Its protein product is CASKRGQPYEQYF. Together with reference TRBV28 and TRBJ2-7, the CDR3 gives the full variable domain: DVKVTQSSRYLVKRTGEKVFLECVQDMDHENMFWYRQDPGLGLRLIYFSYDVKMKEKGDIPEGYSVSREKKERFSLILESASTNQTSMYLCASKRGQPYEQYFGPGTRLTVT.